The next 17 T cell receptor beta chains were all read from a single sample in a study of cytomegalovirus exposure and HLA in healthy donors. The PCR made use of 60 Vbeta and 13 Jbeta primers. Assay: immunoSEQ multiplex PCR; the TCRdb copy retains only in-frame clones and omits some. The sample records 90,000 to 120,000 clones, over 60% being singletons. Sequencing was done on a sample of PBMCs. The source of these receptors is a man aged 55 to 70 in good health and CMV-seropositive.

This clone was found once. This chain joins TRBV9 and TRBJ2-2, with a possible D match to TRBD1 (7 bases). V was cut by 7 bases and J by 2 bases, with 15 bases left in between. CDR1 is SGDLS and CDR2 is YYNGEE in the germline V gene. CDR3 size: 15 residues. The CDR3 spells CASSGGFVNTGELFF. The CDR3 DNA reads TGTGCCAGCTCAGGGGGGTTTGTTAACACCGGGGAGCTGTTTTTT.

This clone was observed a few times. V is TRBV6-5 and J is TRBJ1-4; weak D call: TRBD1 (6 bases). This CDR3 is 15 amino acids long. Germline CDR1 and CDR2: MNHEY and SVGAGI. Trimming pared 4 bases from V and 4 bases from J, leaving 13 bases between. This CDR3 reads CASSSQGLGNEKLFF. DNA for the CDR3: TGTGCCAGCAGTTCCCAGGGGCTCGGTAATGAAAAACTGTTTTTT.

The chain carries TRBV2 and TRBJ2-1, with D perhaps matching TRBD2 (7 bases). V lost 6 bases, J lost 0 bases, and 12 bases lay in between. Germline V gene lookup returns CDR1 SNHLY and CDR2 FYNNEI. The CDR3 length is 15 residues. CDR3 in amino acids: CASREGGASYNEQFF. CDR3 coding DNA: TGTGCCAGCAGGGAGGGGGGGGCCTCCTACAATGAGCAGTTCTTC.

The chain is built from TRBV27 and TRBJ2-7; TRBD2 matches at 8 bases. There are 13 residues in the CDR3. V gave up 3 bases and J gave up 3 bases; unmatched junction bases: 1. Germline V CDR1 and CDR2: MNHEY, SMNVEV (reference sequence). The chain's CDR3 is CASSLTSDYEQYF. The CDR3 nucleotides read TGTGCCAGCAGTTTGACTAGCGACTACGAGCAGTACTTC.

The chain couples TRBV9 to TRBJ2-2; possible D gene TRBD2, 6 bases. The ends were cut back, 0 bases at V and 5 bases at J, with 14 bases in the middle. CDR1 is SGDLS and CDR2 is YYNGEE in the germline V gene. This CDR3 is built from 16 residues. CDR3 region: CASSVAVLAATGELFF. The CDR3, as DNA: TGTGCCAGCAGCGTAGCTGTACTAGCAGCAACCGGGGAGCTGTTTTTT. Full variable domain (rest looked up from reference TRBV9 and TRBJ2-2): DSGVTQTPKHLITATGQRVTLRCSPRSGDLSVYWYQQSLDQGLQFLIQYYNGEERAKGNILERFSAQQFPDLHSELNLSSLELGDSALYFCASSVAVLAATGELFFGEGSRLTVL.

The chain combines TRBV5-1 with TRBJ2-7; no firm D call. Trimming shortened V by 0 bases and J by 2 bases, and 9 bases separated the two germline ends. Germline V gene lookup returns CDR1 SGHRS and CDR2 YFSETQ. This CDR3 region has 14 residues. CDR3 loop: CASSLDYFAYEQYF. In DNA, the CDR3 is TGCGCCAGCAGCTTGGACTACTTCGCCTACGAGCAGTACTTC.

In its sample, this clone was seen once. The V gene is TRBV4-2, the J gene TRBJ2-1, with D possibly TRBD2 on 7 matching bases. V lost 0 bases and J lost 4, with 13 bases in between. The CDR3 extends over 16 amino acids. The V gene's germline CDR1 is LGHNA and CDR2 YNFKEQ. CDR3 in amino acids: CASSQEGGARYNEQFF. For the CDR3, the DNA is TGTGCCAGCAGCCAAGAAGGGGGGGCGCGTTACAATGAGCAGTTCTTC.

The rearrangement joins TRBV10-3 to TRBJ2-7, with 9 bases lining up with TRBD2. Trimming took 9 bases from V and 2 from J; bases not matched to a gene: 5. Germline V gene sequence: CDR1 ENHRY, CDR2 SYGVKD. The CDR3 is made up of 13 amino acids. This CDR3 reads CAISGGRTYEQYF. For the CDR3, the DNA is TGTGCCATAAGCGGGGGGCGGACCTACGAGCAGTACTTC.

CDR3 in DNA: TGTGCCTCTCGGACAGGGGGCGGGGATGGCTACACCTTC. As protein: CASRTGGGDGYTF. The J gene is TRBJ1-2, the V gene TRBV25-1; 11 positions agree with TRBD1. CDR3 length equals 13 residues. V gave up 11 bases and J gave up 6 bases; unmatched junction bases: 8. CDR1 and CDR2 from the germline V gene are MGHDK and SYGVNS.

The V call is TRBV2, the J call TRBJ2-3, with D possibly matching TRBD2 (6 bases). The V and J ends lost 6 bases and 2 bases respectively, with 15 bases between them. This CDR3 is built from 15 residues. In germline, CDR1 is SNHLY, CDR2 FYNNEI. Here the CDR3 reads CASRRRDWTTDTQYF. The CDR3 DNA reads TGTGCCAGCAGGAGAAGGGACTGGACCACAGATACGCAGTATTTT.

CDR3 amino acids: CASSPARGPGSYEQYF. The CDR3 DNA follows: TGTGCCAGCAGTCCGGCCAGGGGCCCTGGGTCCTACGAGCAGTACTTC. The chain combines TRBV27 with TRBJ2-7; perhaps TRBD1 as D (6 bases). CDR3 length equals 16 residues. The V gene's germline CDR1 is MNHEY and CDR2 SMNVEV (reference sequence). V was cut by 5 bases and J by 1 base, with 18 bases left in between.

V usage is TRBV6-6 and J usage is TRBJ1-5; 7 nucleotides line up with TRBD1. V trimming: 6 bases; J trimming: 0 bases; junction bases outside the gene matches: 8. CDR1 is MNHNY, CDR2 SVGAGI, per germline (reference sequence). CDR3 length equals 16 residues. CDR3 residues: CASSLGQEYSNQPQHF. In nucleotides, the CDR3 is TGTGCCAGCAGCCTTGGACAGGAGTATAGCAATCAGCCCCAGCATTTT.

The rearrangement joins TRBV7-6 to TRBJ1-5; D possibly corresponds to TRBD1 (5 bases). The germline gives CDR1 SGHVS, CDR2 FNYEAQ. The germline V and J ends were trimmed by 7 bases and 0 bases, with 16 bases remaining between them. The CDR3 runs 16 residues. In DNA, the CDR3 is TGTGCCAGCATCCCCTGGACACCCAATAGCAATCAGCCCCAGCATTTT. Translation: CASIPWTPNSNQPQHF.

This chain connects TRBV5-1 to TRBJ2-1; TRBD2 agrees at 10 bases. The CDR3 sequence is 16 residues long. Trimming took 4 bases from V and 7 from J; bases not matched to a gene: 11. The V gene's germline CDR1 is SGHRS and CDR2 YFSETQ. DNA for the CDR3: TGCGCCAGCAGCCTCCTTCCTAGCGGGGGTGGAAATGAGCAGTTCTTC. Its protein product is CASSLLPSGGGNEQFF.

The CDR3 is CASSRGQGFVSYEQYF. The CDR3 nucleotides are TGTGCCAGCAGCCGGGGACAGGGGTTTGTTTCCTACGAGCAGTACTTC. J is TRBJ2-7 and V is TRBV11-2; 10 bases match TRBD1. In germline, CDR1 is SGHAT, CDR2 FQNNGV. The CDR3 is 16 residues long. Losses at the gene ends were 5 bases for V and 1 base for J; bases not matched to a gene: 8.

The chain carries TRBV10-1 and TRBJ2-5; D is ambiguous. The CDR3 runs 10 residues. Germline CDR1 WNHNN, CDR2 SYGVQD (reference sequence). CDR3 sequence reads: CAPREETQYF. CDR3 DNA: TGCGCTCCCCGAGAAGAGACCCAGTACTTC.

To note about this clone: One end of the junction is discordant with germline, which a read error may explain. The V gene is TRBV7-9, the J gene TRBJ1-4; 9 bases line up with TRBD1. The CDR3 loop spans 16 amino acids. Germline V gene lookup returns CDR1 SEHNR and CDR2 FQNEAQ (reference sequence). The CDR3 region is CSSSLADRGGREKLFF. In DNA, the CDR3 is TGTTCCAGCAGCTTAGCGGACAGGGGAGGTCGTGAAAAACTGTTTTTT.